The text below deals with one T cell receptor (beta chain). The entry originates in a study of T-cell memory formation after mild COVID-19. Study summary: TCR clusters mostly belonged to single donors.

TCRdb re-called the 5' RACE reads with MiXCR, one entry per CDR3 protein. The sample contains 150,000 to 200,000 distinct CDR3 sequences, approximately 10% of which appear only once. Trimming took 1 base from V and 7 from J, leaving 8 bases between them. Germline lookup yields CDR1 SNHLY and CDR2 FYNNEI. This CDR3 has 12 residues. The specimen sequenced was PBMCs or a T cell subset sorted from them (not recorded which). The gene calls are TRBV2 and TRBJ2-7; tentative D call: TRBD2 (5 bases). The clonotype originates from a man between 18 and 35 years old who had mild COVID-19 (a few samples of this study predate the infection). Cell type and time point are not known. CDR3 nucleotide sequence: TGTGCCAGCAGTGAAGAGCCGGGGGAGCAGTACTTC. It translates to CASSEEPGEQYF.